The 23 T cell receptor beta chains reported below all come from one sample, sequenced in a study of patients and donors after allogeneic stem cell transplantation. TCRdb reanalysed the RT-PCR reads using MiXCR and keeps one entry per CDR3 protein. The sample records 150,000 to 250,000 distinct CDR3 sequences, 35% to 50% being singletons. Sequenced material: blood, either unsorted or a sorted T cell fraction (not recorded which). These receptors were taken from a human donor who was either an allogeneic HSCT recipient or a stem cell or donor lymphocyte infusion donor (not recorded which). It is not recorded whose cells these are; they may come from a transplant donor.

The sample holds a few counts of this clonotype. The chain couples TRBV6-2 or TRBV6-3 to TRBJ2-7; maybe TRBD1 (5 bases). The V end was cut by 0 bases, the J end by 3 bases, with 9 bases between. The CDR3 is 14 amino acids. Per the germline V gene, CDR1 is MNHEY and CDR2 is SVGEGT. The CDR3 DNA reads TGTGCCAGCAGTTACTCCTGGGGCTACTACGAGCAGTACTTC. Protein product: CASSYSWGYYEQYF.

The genes are TRBV6-5 and TRBJ1-2, with 9 bases aligning to TRBD1. Germline V CDR1 and CDR2: MNHEY, SVGAGI. The V and J ends lost 1 base and 1 base, in that order; junction bases with no gene match: 4. This CDR3 has 16 residues. In DNA, the CDR3 is TGTGCCAGCAGTTACTGGACAGGGGATTTTAACTATGGCTACACCTTC. Encoded protein: CASSYWTGDFNYGYTF.

This chain links TRBV5-5 with TRBJ1-5; D is uncertain. Trimming pared 4 bases from V and 0 bases from J, leaving 5 bases between. This CDR3 spans 13 amino acids. In germline, CDR1 is SGHKS, CDR2 YYEKEE (reference sequence). The CDR3 bases are TGTGCCAGCAGCCTACTTAGCAATCAGCCCCAGCATTTT. The encoded protein is CASSLLSNQPQHF.

The V call is TRBV12-3 or TRBV12-4, the J call TRBJ2-1, with TRBD2 identical over 9 bases. The CDR3 runs to 14 residues. Losses at the gene ends were 7 bases for V and 4 bases for J; bases not matched to a gene: 5. The CDR3: CASIISGRYNEQFF. In nucleotides, the CDR3 is TGTGCCAGCATCATAAGCGGGAGGTACAATGAGCAGTTCTTC.

This chain uses TRBV12-3 or TRBV12-4 with TRBJ1-2, with TRBD1 as a possible D gene (6 bases). This CDR3 is 17 amino acids long. The V end was cut by 6 bases, the J end by 0 bases, with 20 bases between. The CDR3 region is CASRTRDRSLSNYGYTF. Written as DNA, the CDR3 is TGTGCCAGCAGAACACGTGACAGGTCCCTCTCTAACTATGGCTACACCTTC.

The chain joins TRBV7-8 to TRBJ2-2; D not certain. CDR3 length: 14 residues. Germline V CDR1 and CDR2: SGHVS, FQNEAQ. The V end was cut by 5 bases, the J end by 4 bases, with 11 bases between. The CDR3 DNA is TGTGCCAGCAGCCCCGCTTGGAGCACCGGGGAGCTGTTTTTT. Translating it yields CASSPAWSTGELFF.

This clonotype was counted between two and nine times. The genes are TRBV12-3 or TRBV12-4 and TRBJ1-1; possibly TRBD1 for D (5 bases). V was trimmed by 6 bases and J by 4 bases, leaving 15 bases between them. The CDR3 totals 14 residues. CDR3 region: CASSGTFGGTEAFF. CDR3 sequence (DNA): TGTGCCAGCAGCGGGACCTTTGGGGGCACTGAAGCTTTCTTT.

V and J are TRBV10-3 and TRBJ2-2; D tentatively fits TRBD1 or TRBD2 (5 bases each). The CDR3 has 13 residues. Trimming stripped 7 bases from V and 5 bases from J, with 11 bases between. CDR1 and CDR2 (germline): ENHRY, SYGVKD. CDR3: CAITRDGTGELFF. The CDR3 DNA reads as TGTGCCATCACCCGGGACGGGACCGGGGAGCTGTTTTTT.

The chain carries TRBV5-1 and TRBJ2-1; 13 bases agree with TRBD2. Germline trimming cut 1 base from V and 9 bases from J; bases unmatched to any gene: 4. CDR1 and CDR2 (germline): SGHRS, YFSETQ. The CDR3 is 15 residues long. The CDR3 DNA is TGCGCCAGCAGCTTGACTAGCGGGAGGGCCGGTGAGCAGTTCTTC. Its translation: CASSLTSGRAGEQFF.

The chain couples TRBV12-3 or TRBV12-4 to TRBJ1-5; D is uncertain. V gave up 5 bases and J gave up 6 bases, with 11 bases separating them. The CDR3 is 13 residues long. CDR3 bases: TGTGCCAGCAGTCTGCCTTCGGGTCAGCCCCAGCATTTT. Translation: CASSLPSGQPQHF.

The CDR3 DNA reads TGCGCCAGCAGCCATTTTTCCCGTACAGGGGGCGGCCTTAGCAATCAGCCCCAGCATTTT. The encoded protein is CASSHFSRTGGGLSNQPQHF. The gene calls are TRBV4-1 and TRBJ1-5; 9 positions match TRBD1. V lost 3 bases and J lost 0; bases outside the gene matches: 15. CDR3 length: 20 residues. CDR1 and CDR2 (germline): MGHRA, YSYEKL.

This clonotype came up a few times. V is TRBV11-2 and J is TRBJ1-1; a weak D match, TRBD1 (5 bases). Trimming took 0 bases from V and 4 from J, leaving 9 bases between them. Germline CDR1 and CDR2: SGHAT and FQNNGV. The CDR3 runs to 14 residues. The CDR3 DNA is TGTGCCAGCAGCTTAGACCCGGGGGGCACTGAAGCTTTCTTT. It is translated as CASSLDPGGTEAFF.

In this sample, this clonotype turned up a few times. CDR3 nucleotides: TGTGCCAGCAGTTTCAGGGAATCCTACGAGCAGTACTTC. Translating it yields CASSFRESYEQYF. V is TRBV28 and J is TRBJ2-7, with D tentatively TRBD1 (5 bases). V shed 3 bases and J shed 1 base, with 7 bases lying between them. This CDR3 comprises 13 residues. CDR1 is MDHEN and CDR2 is SYDVKM in the germline V gene.

The sample holds a few counts of this clonotype. The V call is TRBV3-1, the J call TRBJ1-2; D unclear. The CDR3 is 13 amino acids. The V end was cut by 1 base, the J end by 4 bases, with 7 bases between. CDR1 and CDR2 from the germline V gene are LGHDT and YNNKEL (reference sequence). For the CDR3, the DNA is TGTGCCAGCAGCCAAGCCGGTGGCTATGGCTACACCTTC. Encoded protein: CASSQAGGYGYTF.

This chain links TRBV12-3 or TRBV12-4 with TRBJ2-1; 7 nucleotides align to TRBD1. The CDR3 is made up of 15 amino acids. The ends lost 5 bases at V and 3 bases at J; junction bases unmatched: 7. This chain's CDR3 is CASSPGTVDYNEQFF. The CDR3 coding sequence is TGTGCCAGCAGTCCCGGGACAGTCGACTACAATGAGCAGTTCTTC.

J is TRBJ1-2 and V is TRBV9, with TRBD1 matching over 12 bases. Trimming at V came to 3 bases and at J to 6 bases, leaving 9 bases not matched to a gene. The CDR3 length is 16 residues. The germline V gene has CDR1 SGDLS and CDR2 YYNGEE. In DNA, the CDR3 is TGTGCCAGCAGCGGTGCCGGGACAGGGGGCGCAAATGGCTACACCTTC. Protein sequence: CASSGAGTGGANGYTF.

The chain is built from TRBV10-3 and TRBJ2-7, with 8 nucleotides matching TRBD2. V lost 11 bases and J lost 2; bases outside the gene matches: 8. CDR1 is ENHRY and CDR2 is SYGVKD in the germline V gene. CDR3 length: 13 residues. The CDR3 here is CALGLARTYEQYF. CDR3 sequence (DNA): TGTGCCTTAGGACTAGCTCGAACCTACGAGCAGTACTTC.

The rearrangement uses TRBV7-8 and TRBJ2-4, with 7 nucleotides matching TRBD1. The CDR3 runs to 16 residues. The V gene's germline CDR1 is SGHVS and CDR2 FQNEAQ. V lost 8 bases to trimming and J lost 5 bases; unmatched junction nucleotides: 15. CDR3 in DNA: TGTGCCAGCTCCTTTGCCGGCAGGGGGTTCGAAAACATTCAGTACTTC. Amino acids: CASSFAGRGFENIQYF.

This clonotype was observed a handful of times. The chain combines TRBV5-6 with TRBJ1-1; the match to TRBD1 covers 8 bases. Trimming removed 2 bases from V and 4 bases from J; junction bases left unmatched: 7. Per the germline V gene, CDR1 is SGHDT and CDR2 is YYEEEE. This CDR3 contains 15 residues. In DNA, the CDR3 is TGTGCCAGCAGCTTCGGGACAGGCCAGACCACTGAAGCTTTCTTT. It encodes CASSFGTGQTTEAFF.

The rearrangement joins TRBV2 to TRBJ1-1; TRBD1 agrees at 7 bases. Germline lookup yields CDR1 SNHLY and CDR2 FYNNEI. The V and J ends lost 7 bases and 9 bases, in that order; junction bases with no gene match: 17. CDR3 length: 15 residues. The CDR3 DNA follows: TGTGCCAGCACCATCCTCACAAGTCCAGGGGGGAAAGCTTTCTTT. Translating it yields CASTILTSPGGKAFF.

This rearrangement joins TRBV12-3 or TRBV12-4 to TRBJ1-2; D is uncertain. V gave up 3 bases and J gave up 14 bases, with 16 bases separating them. The CDR3 is 12 amino acids. CDR3 nucleotides: TGTGCCAGCAGTTTTGAGGTGGAAACATCGACCTTC. Its translation: CASSFEVETSTF.

The chain joins TRBV28 to TRBJ2-1, with 9 bases identical to TRBD2. The CDR3 consists of 13 residues. Germline loops: CDR1 MDHEN, CDR2 SYDVKM. V shed 7 bases and J 6 bases; nucleotides not matched to a gene: 4. The CDR3 nucleotides read TGTGCCAGCAATGTAGCGGGAGTCAATGAGCAGTTCTTC. This codes for CASNVAGVNEQFF.

This chain links TRBV20-1 with TRBJ1-1; D call uncertain. Trimming removed 6 bases from V and 8 bases from J, with 16 bases in between. CDR3 length equals 12 residues. Germline V gene lookup returns CDR1 DFQATT and CDR2 SNEGSKA (reference sequence). The CDR3 spells CSAPVQALEAFF. CDR3 coding DNA: TGCAGTGCCCCCGTTCAGGCGTTAGAAGCTTTCTTT.